This T cell receptor (beta chain) was observed in a study of T cells in narcolepsy. With 3 bases clipped from V and 8 bases from J, the junction kept 7 bases outside the gene matches. CDR3 length: 15 amino acids. From germline, CDR1 is MNHNS and CDR2 SASEGT. The protocol was immunoSEQ multiplex PCR, while the TCRdb copy is restricted to in-frame clones and leaves out a portion. Of approximately 35,000 clones listed, roughly 90% are singletons. The count of this clone is one. Sequencing used CD45RA- memory CD4+ T cells from PBMCs. This chain links TRBV6-1 with TRBJ2-2; 9 nucleotides line up with TRBD2. This sequence was found in a human donor with narcolepsy. The CDR3 here is CASSDAAGGKGELFF. For the CDR3, the DNA is TGTGCCAGCAGTGATGCCGCGGGAGGGAAGGGGGAGCTGTTTTTT.